The clone carrying this TCR beta chain came up a few times. The data derive from a study of response to subunit inactivated influenza vaccine. This CDR3 spans 14 amino acids. Per germline, CDR1 DFQATT and CDR2 SNEGSKA (reference sequence). The V and J ends lost 6 bases and 2 bases respectively, with 16 bases between them. One entry per CDR3 protein results from TCRdb running MiXCR on the RT-PCR reads. The data contain some 550,000 distinct CDR3 sequences, under 25% of them singletons. These data also formed part of another study, on T cells expressing NK-cell markers. That report notes: TCR beta cDNA was made by 5'RACE template switching with UMIs. Of eight sequenced donors, seven were HCMV-seropositive and one HCMV-seronegative. Top CD8+ clonotypes included the dominant CD3+CD56+NKG2C+ clonotypes in several donors. Also leading the CD3+CD56-NKG2C+ fraction in a handful of donors were these clonotypes.

The chain combines TRBV20-1 with TRBJ2-5; possible D gene TRBD1, 5 bases. This sample comprised CD4+ T cells sorted from PBMCs, obtained about 11 days after vaccination. This receptor was identified in a man in his fifties who received an inactivated influenza vaccine. CDR3 nucleotides: TGCAGTGCAAGGACACCCCTCTTTCAAGAGACCCAGTACTTC. This translates into CSARTPLFQETQYF.